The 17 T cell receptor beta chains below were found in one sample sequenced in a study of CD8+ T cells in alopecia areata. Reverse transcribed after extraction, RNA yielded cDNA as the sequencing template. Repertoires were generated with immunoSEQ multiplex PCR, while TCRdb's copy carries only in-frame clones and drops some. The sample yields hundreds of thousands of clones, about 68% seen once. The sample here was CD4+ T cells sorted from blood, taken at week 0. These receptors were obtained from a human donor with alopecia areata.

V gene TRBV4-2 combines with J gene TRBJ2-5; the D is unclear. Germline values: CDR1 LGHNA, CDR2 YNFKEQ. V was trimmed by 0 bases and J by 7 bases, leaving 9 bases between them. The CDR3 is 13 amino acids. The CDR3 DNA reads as TGTGCCAGCAGCCAAGAAGTTGAAGGGACCCAGTACTTC. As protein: CASSQEVEGTQYF.

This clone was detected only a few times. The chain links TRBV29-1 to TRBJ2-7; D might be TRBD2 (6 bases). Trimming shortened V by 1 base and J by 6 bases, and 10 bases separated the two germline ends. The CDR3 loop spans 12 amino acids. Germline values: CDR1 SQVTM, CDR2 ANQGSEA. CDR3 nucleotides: TGCAGCGTTGAAGTGCAGGGAGGCGAGCAGTACTTC. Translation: CSVEVQGGEQYF.

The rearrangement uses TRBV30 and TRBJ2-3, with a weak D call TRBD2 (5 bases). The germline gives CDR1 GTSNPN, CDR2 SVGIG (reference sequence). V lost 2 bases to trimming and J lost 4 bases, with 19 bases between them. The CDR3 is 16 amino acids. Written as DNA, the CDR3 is TGTGCCTGGAGTAGTTTGCGGGCCCTACTAGCAGATACGCAGTATTTT. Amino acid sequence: CAWSSLRALLADTQYF. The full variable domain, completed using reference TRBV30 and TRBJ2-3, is SQTIHQWPATLVQPVGSPLSLECTVEGTSNPNLYWYRQAAGRGLQLLFYSVGIGQISSEVPQNLSASRPQDRQFILSSKKLLLSDSGFYLCAWSSLRALLADTQYFGPGTRLTVL.

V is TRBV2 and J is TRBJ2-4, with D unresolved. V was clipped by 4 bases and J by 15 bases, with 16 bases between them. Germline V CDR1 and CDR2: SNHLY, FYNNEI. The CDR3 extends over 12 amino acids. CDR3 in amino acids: CASSVGLSSRYF. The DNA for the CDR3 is TGTGCCAGCAGTGTGGGCTTAAGCTCCCGGTACTTC.

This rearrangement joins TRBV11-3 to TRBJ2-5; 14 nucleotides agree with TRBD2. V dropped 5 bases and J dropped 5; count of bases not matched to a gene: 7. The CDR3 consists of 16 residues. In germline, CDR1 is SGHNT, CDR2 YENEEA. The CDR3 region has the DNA TGTGCCAGCAGCCTCGGACTAGCGGGGGGCACGGAGACCCAGTACTTC. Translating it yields CASSLGLAGGTETQYF.

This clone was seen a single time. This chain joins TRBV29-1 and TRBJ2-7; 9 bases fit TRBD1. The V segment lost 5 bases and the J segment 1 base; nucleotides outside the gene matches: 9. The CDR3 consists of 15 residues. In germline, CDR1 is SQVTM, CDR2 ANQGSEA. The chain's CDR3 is CSVTILGTGSYEQYF. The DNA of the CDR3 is TGCAGCGTTACCATATTAGGGACAGGGTCCTACGAGCAGTACTTC.

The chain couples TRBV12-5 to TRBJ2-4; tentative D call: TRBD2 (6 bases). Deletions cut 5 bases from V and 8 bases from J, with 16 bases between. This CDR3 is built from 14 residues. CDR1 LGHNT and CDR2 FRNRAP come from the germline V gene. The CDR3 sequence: CASGPRGGADIQYF. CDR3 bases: TGTGCTAGTGGTCCCCGCGGAGGGGCCGACATTCAGTACTTC.

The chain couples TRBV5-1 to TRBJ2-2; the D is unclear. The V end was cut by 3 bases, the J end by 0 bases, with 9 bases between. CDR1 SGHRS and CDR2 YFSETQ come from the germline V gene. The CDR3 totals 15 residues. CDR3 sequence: CASSSATSNTGELFF. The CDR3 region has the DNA TGCGCCAGCAGCTCTGCGACCTCGAACACCGGGGAGCTGTTTTTT. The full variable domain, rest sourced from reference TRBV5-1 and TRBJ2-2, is KAGVTQTPRYLIKTRGQQVTLSCSPISGHRSVSWYQQTPGQGLQFLFEYFSETQRNKGNFPGRFSGRQFSNSRSEMNVSTLELGDSALYLCASSSATSNTGELFFGEGSRLTVL.

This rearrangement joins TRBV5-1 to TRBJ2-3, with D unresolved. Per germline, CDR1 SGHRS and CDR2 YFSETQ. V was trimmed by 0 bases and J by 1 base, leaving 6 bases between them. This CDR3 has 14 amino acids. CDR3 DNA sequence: TGCGCCAGCAGCTTGGAGGCCGGCACAGATACGCAGTATTTT. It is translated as CASSLEAGTDTQYF.

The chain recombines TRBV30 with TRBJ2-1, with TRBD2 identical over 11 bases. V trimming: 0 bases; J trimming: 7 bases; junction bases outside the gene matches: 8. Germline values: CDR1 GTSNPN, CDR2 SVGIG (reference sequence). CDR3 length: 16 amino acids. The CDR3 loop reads CAWSVPSGGLRNEQFF. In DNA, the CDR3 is TGTGCCTGGAGTGTACCTAGCGGGGGGTTGAGGAATGAGCAGTTCTTC.

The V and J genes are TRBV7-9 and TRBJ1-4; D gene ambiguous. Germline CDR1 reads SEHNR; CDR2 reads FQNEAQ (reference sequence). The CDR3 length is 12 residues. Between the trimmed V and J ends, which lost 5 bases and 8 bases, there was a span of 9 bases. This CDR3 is CASSLTREKLFF. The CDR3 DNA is TGTGCCAGCAGCCTAACGCGAGAAAAACTGTTTTTT.

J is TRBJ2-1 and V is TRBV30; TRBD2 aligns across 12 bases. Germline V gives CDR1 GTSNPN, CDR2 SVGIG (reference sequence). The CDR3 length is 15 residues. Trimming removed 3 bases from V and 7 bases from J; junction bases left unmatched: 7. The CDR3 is CAWSTRTSGANEQFF. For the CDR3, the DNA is TGTGCCTGGAGCACGAGGACTAGCGGGGCAAATGAGCAGTTCTTC. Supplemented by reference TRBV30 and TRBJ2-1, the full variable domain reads SQTIHQWPATLVQPVGSPLSLECTVEGTSNPNLYWYRQAAGRGLQLLFYSVGIGQISSEVPQNLSASRPQDRQFILSSKKLLLSDSGFYLCAWSTRTSGANEQFFGPGTRLTVL.

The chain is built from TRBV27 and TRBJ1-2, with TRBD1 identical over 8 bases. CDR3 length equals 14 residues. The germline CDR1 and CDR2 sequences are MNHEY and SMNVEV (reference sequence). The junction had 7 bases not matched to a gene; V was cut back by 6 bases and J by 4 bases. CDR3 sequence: CASSWTGYSYGYTF. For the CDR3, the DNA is TGTGCCAGCAGCTGGACAGGGTATAGCTATGGCTACACCTTC.

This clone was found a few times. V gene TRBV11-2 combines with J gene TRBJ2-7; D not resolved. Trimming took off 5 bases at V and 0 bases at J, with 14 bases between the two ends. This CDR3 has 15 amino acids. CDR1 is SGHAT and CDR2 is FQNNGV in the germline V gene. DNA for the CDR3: TGTGCCAGCAGCCCCCCTTGGCACAACTCCTACGAGCAGTACTTC. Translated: CASSPPWHNSYEQYF.

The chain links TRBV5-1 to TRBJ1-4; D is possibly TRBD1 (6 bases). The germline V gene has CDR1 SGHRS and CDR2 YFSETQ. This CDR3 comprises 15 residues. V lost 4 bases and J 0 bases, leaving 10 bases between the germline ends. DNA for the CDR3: TGCGCCAGCAGCCCCTGGACAGCAACTAATGAAAAACTGTTTTTT. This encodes CASSPWTATNEKLFF. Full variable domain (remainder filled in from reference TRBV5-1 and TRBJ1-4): KAGVTQTPRYLIKTRGQQVTLSCSPISGHRSVSWYQQTPGQGLQFLFEYFSETQRNKGNFPGRFSGRQFSNSRSEMNVSTLELGDSALYLCASSPWTATNEKLFFGSGTQLSVL.

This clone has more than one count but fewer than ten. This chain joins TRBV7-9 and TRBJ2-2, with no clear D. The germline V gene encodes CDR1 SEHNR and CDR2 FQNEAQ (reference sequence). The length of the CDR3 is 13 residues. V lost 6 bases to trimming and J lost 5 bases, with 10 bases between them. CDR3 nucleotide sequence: TGTGCCAGCAGTCCTAGTAGTACCGGGGAGCTGTTTTTT. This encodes CASSPSSTGELFF.

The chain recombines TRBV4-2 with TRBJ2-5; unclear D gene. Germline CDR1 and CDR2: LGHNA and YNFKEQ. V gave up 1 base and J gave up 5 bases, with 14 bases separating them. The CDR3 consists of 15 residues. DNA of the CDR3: TGTGCCAGCAGCCAAGGGTTGAGTTCCAGGGAGACCCAGTACTTC. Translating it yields CASSQGLSSRETQYF.